The sequence of this T cell receptor (beta chain) was determined in a study of T cells expressing NK-cell markers. Broader study findings: The contribution of dominant NKG2C+ clonotypes to CD8+ T cells in more than five donors was roughly 1.0-7.5%.

As for this clonotype: What it recognizes is unknown.

This CDR3 has 15 residues. CDR1 and CDR2 from the germline V gene are SNHLY and FYNNEI. Making the TCR beta cDNA relied on 5'RACE template switching with UMIs. TCRdb reanalyzed the 5' RACE reads and collapses them to one entry per CDR3 protein, without DNA. The table for this sample gives about 390,000 distinct CDR3 sequences. Specimen: blood T cells: a sorted CD56 or NKG2C T cell subset, CD4+ or CD8+ T cells, or bulk PBMC T cells (not recorded which). The TCR sequence derives from a woman between 50 and 59 years old in good health. V usage is TRBV2 and J usage is TRBJ1-2; TCRdb proposes TRBD1, but this gene call is untestable without DNA. The CDR3: CASSPAGFSNYGYTF.